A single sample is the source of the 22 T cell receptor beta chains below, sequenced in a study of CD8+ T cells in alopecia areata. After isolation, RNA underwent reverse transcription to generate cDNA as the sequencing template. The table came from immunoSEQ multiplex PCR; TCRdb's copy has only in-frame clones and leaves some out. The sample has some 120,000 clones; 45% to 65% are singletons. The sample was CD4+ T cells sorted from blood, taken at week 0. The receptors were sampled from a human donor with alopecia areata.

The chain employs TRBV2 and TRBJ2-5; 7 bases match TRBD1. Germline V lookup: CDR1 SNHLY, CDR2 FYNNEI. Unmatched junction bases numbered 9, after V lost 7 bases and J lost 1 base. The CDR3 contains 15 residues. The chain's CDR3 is CASNKDRAPQETQYF. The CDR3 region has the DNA TGTGCCAGCAATAAAGACAGGGCTCCCCAAGAGACCCAGTACTTC.

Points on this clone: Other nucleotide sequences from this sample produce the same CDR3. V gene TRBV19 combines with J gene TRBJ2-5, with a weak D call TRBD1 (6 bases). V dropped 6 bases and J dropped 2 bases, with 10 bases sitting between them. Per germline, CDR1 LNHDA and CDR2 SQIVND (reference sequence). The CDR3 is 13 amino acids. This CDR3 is CASSPGQQETQYF. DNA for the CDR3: TGTGCCAGTAGCCCTGGACAGCAAGAGACCCAGTACTTC.

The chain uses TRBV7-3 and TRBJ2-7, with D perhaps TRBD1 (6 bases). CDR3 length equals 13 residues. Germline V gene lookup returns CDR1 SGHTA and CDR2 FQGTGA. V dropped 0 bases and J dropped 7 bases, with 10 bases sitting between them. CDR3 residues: CASSLTTGGEQYF. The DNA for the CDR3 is TGTGCCAGCAGCTTAACGACAGGCGGGGAGCAGTACTTC.

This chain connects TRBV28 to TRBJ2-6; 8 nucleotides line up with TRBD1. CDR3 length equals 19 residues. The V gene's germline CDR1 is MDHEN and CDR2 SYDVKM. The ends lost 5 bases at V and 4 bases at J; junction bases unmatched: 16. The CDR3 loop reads CASSPLGQGATGGANVLTF. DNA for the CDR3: TGTGCCAGCAGTCCATTGGGGCAGGGGGCTACGGGAGGGGCCAACGTCCTGACTTTC.

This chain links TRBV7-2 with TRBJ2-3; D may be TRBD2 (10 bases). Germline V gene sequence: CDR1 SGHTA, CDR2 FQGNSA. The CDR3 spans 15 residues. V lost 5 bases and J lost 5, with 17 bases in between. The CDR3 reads CASSPLAGQGDTQYF. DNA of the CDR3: TGTGCCAGCAGCCCACTAGCGGGACAGGGAGATACGCAGTATTTT.

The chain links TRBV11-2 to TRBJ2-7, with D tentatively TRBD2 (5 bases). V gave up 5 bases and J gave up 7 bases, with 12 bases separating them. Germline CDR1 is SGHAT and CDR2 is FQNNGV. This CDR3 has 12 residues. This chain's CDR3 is CASSADREEQYF. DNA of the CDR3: TGTGCCAGCAGCGCCGATAGGGAGGAGCAGTACTTC.

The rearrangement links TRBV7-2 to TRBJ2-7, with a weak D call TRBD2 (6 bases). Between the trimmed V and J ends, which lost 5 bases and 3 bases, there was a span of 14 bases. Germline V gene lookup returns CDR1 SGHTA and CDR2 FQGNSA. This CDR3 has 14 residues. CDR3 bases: TGTGCCAGCAGCCCCCGCCTGACTAGCTACGAGCAGTACTTC. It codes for CASSPRLTSYEQYF.

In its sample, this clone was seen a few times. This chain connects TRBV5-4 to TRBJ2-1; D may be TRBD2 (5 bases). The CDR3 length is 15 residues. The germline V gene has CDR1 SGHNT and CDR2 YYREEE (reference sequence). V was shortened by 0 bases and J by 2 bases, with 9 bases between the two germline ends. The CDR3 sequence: CASSLDEGTYNEQFF. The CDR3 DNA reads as TGTGCCAGCAGCTTGGATGAGGGAACCTACAATGAGCAGTTCTTC.

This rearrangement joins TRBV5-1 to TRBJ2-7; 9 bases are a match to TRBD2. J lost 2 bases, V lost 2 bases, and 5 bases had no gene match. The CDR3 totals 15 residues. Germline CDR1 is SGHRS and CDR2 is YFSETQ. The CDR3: CASSFKRGVPYEQYF. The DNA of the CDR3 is TGCGCCAGCAGCTTCAAGCGGGGGGTTCCCTACGAGCAGTACTTC.

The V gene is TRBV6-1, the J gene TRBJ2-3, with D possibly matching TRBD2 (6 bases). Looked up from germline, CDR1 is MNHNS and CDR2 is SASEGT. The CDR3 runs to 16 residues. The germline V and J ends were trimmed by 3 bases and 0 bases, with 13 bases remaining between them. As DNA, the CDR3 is TGTGCCAGCAGTGAGACTAGGGGCGGTAGCACAGATACGCAGTATTTT. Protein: CASSETRGGSTDTQYF.

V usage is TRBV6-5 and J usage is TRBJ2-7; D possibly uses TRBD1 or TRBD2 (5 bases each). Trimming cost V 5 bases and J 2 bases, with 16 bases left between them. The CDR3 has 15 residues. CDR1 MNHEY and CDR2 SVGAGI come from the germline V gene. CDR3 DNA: TGTGCCAGCAGTCTTTATCCGGGGCAGACCTACGAGCAGTACTTC. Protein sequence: CASSLYPGQTYEQYF.

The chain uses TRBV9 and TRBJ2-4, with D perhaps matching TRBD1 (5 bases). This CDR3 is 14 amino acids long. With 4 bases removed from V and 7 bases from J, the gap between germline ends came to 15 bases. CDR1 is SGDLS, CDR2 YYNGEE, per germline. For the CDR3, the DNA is TGTGCCAGCAGCCCAGAAGGGAACAGGAACATTCAGTACTTC. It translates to CASSPEGNRNIQYF.

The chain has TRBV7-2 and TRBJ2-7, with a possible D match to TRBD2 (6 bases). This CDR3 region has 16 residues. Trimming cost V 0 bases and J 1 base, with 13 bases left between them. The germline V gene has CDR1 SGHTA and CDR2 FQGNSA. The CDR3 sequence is CASSLAGLRGSYEQYF. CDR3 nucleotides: TGTGCCAGCAGCTTAGCGGGACTCCGGGGATCCTACGAGCAGTACTTC.

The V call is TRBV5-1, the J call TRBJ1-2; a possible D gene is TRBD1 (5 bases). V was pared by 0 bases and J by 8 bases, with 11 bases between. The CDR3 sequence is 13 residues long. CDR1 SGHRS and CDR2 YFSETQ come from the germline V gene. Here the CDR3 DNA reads TGCGCCAGCAGCTTGGGCCAGGGTGACGGCTACACCTTC. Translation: CASSLGQGDGYTF.

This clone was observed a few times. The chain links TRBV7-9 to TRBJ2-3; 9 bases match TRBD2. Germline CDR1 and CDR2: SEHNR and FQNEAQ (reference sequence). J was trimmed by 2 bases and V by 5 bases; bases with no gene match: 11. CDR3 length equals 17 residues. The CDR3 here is CASSTRLAGEITDTQYF. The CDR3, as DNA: TGTGCCAGCAGCACCAGATTAGCGGGGGAGATCACAGATACGCAGTATTTT.

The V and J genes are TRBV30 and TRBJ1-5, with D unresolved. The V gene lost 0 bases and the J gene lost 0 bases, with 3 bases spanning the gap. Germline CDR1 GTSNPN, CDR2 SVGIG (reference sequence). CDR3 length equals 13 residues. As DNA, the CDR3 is TGTGCCTGGAGTGTTGATAGCAATCAGCCCCAGCATTTT. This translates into CAWSVDSNQPQHF.

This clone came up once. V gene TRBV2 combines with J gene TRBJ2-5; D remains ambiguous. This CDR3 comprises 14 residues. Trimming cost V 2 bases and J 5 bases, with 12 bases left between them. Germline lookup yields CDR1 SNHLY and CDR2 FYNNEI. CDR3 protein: CASSESRGGETQYF. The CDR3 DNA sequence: TGTGCCAGCAGTGAATCCCGAGGTGGGGAGACCCAGTACTTC.

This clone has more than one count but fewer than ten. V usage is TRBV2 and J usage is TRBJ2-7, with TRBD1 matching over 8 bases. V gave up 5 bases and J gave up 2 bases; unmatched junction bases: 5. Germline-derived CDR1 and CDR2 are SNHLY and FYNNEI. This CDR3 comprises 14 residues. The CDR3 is CASSSTGATYEQYF. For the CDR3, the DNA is TGTGCCAGCAGTTCGACAGGGGCCACCTACGAGCAGTACTTC.

The CDR3 loop reads CAIKGAARGGNQETQYF. CDR3 nucleotide sequence: TGTGCCATCAAAGGGGCCGCCCGGGGGGGAAACCAAGAGACCCAGTACTTC. This chain joins TRBV10-3 and TRBJ2-5; 8 bases align to TRBD2. Germline CDR1 and CDR2: ENHRY and SYGVKD. V shed 7 bases and J 0 bases; nucleotides not matched to a gene: 13. The CDR3 runs to 17 residues.

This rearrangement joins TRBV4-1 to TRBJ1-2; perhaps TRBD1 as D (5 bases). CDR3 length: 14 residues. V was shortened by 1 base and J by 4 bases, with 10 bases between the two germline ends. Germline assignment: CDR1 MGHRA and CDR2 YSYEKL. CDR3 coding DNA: TGCGCCAGCAGCCAAGCGACGGGGACCTATGGCTACACCTTC. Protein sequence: CASSQATGTYGYTF.

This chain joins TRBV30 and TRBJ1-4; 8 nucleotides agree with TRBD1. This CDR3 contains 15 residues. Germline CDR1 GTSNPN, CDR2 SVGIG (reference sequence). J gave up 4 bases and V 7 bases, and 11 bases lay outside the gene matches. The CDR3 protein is CAFAGGASLNEKLFF. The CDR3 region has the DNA TGTGCCTTCGCAGGGGGCGCATCCCTTAATGAAAAACTGTTTTTT.

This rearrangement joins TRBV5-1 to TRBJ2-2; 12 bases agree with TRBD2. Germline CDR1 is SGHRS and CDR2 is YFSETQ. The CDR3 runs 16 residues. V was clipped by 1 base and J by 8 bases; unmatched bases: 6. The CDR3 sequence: CASSLSTSGRVGELFF. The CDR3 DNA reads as TGCGCCAGCAGCTTGTCGACTAGCGGGAGAGTAGGGGAGCTGTTTTTT.